Presented here are 13 T cell receptor beta chains from one specimen sequenced in a study of cytomegalovirus exposure and HLA in healthy donors. The PCR made use of 60 Vbeta and 13 Jbeta primers. Method: immunoSEQ multiplex PCR; TCRdb's copy keeps in-frame clones and lacks some. Of about 140,000 clones listed, 60% to 85% are singletons. The sequenced sample was PBMCs. Receptor source: a female donor in good health and CMV-seropositive.

CDR3: CASFTTGAKNIQYF. DNA of the CDR3: TGTGCCAGCTTCACCACAGGGGCCAAAAACATTCAGTACTTC. V usage is TRBV25-1 and J usage is TRBJ2-4; possibly TRBD1 for D (6 bases). This CDR3 is built from 14 residues. The germline V and J ends were trimmed by 8 bases and 1 base, with 12 bases remaining between them. In germline, CDR1 is MGHDK, CDR2 SYGVNS.

This chain links TRBV28 with TRBJ1-4; 8 bases are a match to TRBD1. The V gene's germline CDR1 is MDHEN and CDR2 SYDVKM. The junction had 7 bases not matched to a gene; V was cut back by 8 bases and J by 2 bases. The CDR3 has 15 residues. The CDR3 loop reads CASRRTGSTNEKLFF. The CDR3 bases are TGTGCCAGCCGACGGACAGGGAGCACTAATGAAAAACTGTTTTTT. The full variable domain, its missing parts supplied by reference TRBV28 and TRBJ1-4, is DVKVTQSSRYLVKRTGEKVFLECVQDMDHENMFWYRQDPGLGLRLIYFSYDVKMKEKGDIPEGYSVSREKKERFSLILESASTNQTSMYLCASRRTGSTNEKLFFGSGTQLSVL.

This chain links TRBV11-2 with TRBJ2-5; 12 nucleotides align to TRBD2. Germline V gene sequence: CDR1 SGHAT, CDR2 FQNNGV. The CDR3 is made up of 15 amino acids. V gave up 5 bases and J gave up 3 bases; unmatched junction bases: 4. For the CDR3, the DNA is TGTGCCAGCAGCACGCCTAGCGGGAGGGAAGAGACCCAGTACTTC. Amino acids: CASSTPSGREETQYF.

In its sample, this clone was seen a few times. The chain joins TRBV7-2 to TRBJ2-1; D gene unclear. Germline loops: CDR1 SGHTA, CDR2 FQGNSA. This CDR3 has 16 amino acids. V was pared by 8 bases and J by 7 bases, with 24 bases between. This CDR3 is CASASRSSGPDNEQFF. The CDR3 region has the DNA TGTGCCAGCGCCTCCCGTTCATCGGGTCCCGATAATGAGCAGTTCTTC.

This clone has only a few counts. This chain connects TRBV6-1 to TRBJ1-5; TRBD1 is a possible D gene (6 bases). This CDR3 is 15 amino acids long. V was shortened by 1 base and J by 3 bases, with 10 bases between the two germline ends. From germline, CDR1 is MNHNS and CDR2 SASEGT. The CDR3, as DNA: TGTGCCAGCAGTGAAGGCGGGGGCCCCAATCAGCCCCAGCATTTT. Translated: CASSEGGGPNQPQHF.

The table lists this clone with a few counts. The chain couples TRBV7-2 to TRBJ1-2; D remains ambiguous. Germline loops: CDR1 SGHTA, CDR2 FQGNSA. This CDR3 spans 12 amino acids. V lost 4 bases to trimming and J lost 8 bases, with 11 bases between them. The CDR3 here is CASSWTGGGYTF. CDR3 DNA: TGTGCCAGCAGCTGGACCGGAGGGGGCTACACCTTC.

The table lists this clone with a count of one. This chain joins TRBV5-1 and TRBJ2-1; 10 bases line up with TRBD2. There are 16 residues in the CDR3. The germline CDR1 and CDR2 sequences are SGHRS and YFSETQ. V gave up 3 bases and J gave up 4 bases; unmatched junction bases: 7. The CDR3 region has the DNA TGCGCCAGCAGCTCATTAGCGGGGGGTTCTTACAATGAGCAGTTCTTC. This sequence encodes CASSSLAGGSYNEQFF.

The J gene is TRBJ2-2, the V gene TRBV5-1, with D perhaps matching TRBD1 (6 bases). V lost 1 base and J 9 bases, leaving 13 bases between the germline ends. CDR3 size: 14 residues. CDR1 SGHRS and CDR2 YFSETQ come from the germline V gene. CDR3 sequence (DNA): TGCGCCAGCAGCTTGCAGGGGCCACACCGGGAGCTGTTTTTT. It translates to CASSLQGPHRELFF.

The chain joins TRBV7-9 to TRBJ1-1; the D is unclear. The CDR3 consists of 14 residues. CDR1 SEHNR and CDR2 FQNEAQ come from the germline V gene (reference sequence). V was trimmed by 0 bases and J by 5 bases, leaving 10 bases between them. The CDR3 nucleotides read TGTGCCAGCAGCTTAGCCGGAGGGTCAACTGAAGCTTTCTTT. Its translation is CASSLAGGSTEAFF.

This sequence joins TRBV19 and TRBJ2-7; possible D gene TRBD2, 5 bases. Germline V gene lookup returns CDR1 LNHDA and CDR2 SQIVND (reference sequence). This CDR3 has 13 amino acids. Trimming pared 4 bases from V and 5 bases from J, leaving 12 bases between. In nucleotides, the CDR3 is TGTGCCAGTAGTACCCAATGGCGGGACGAGCAGTACTTC. It is translated as CASSTQWRDEQYF. Based on the CDR3 plus reference TRBV19 and TRBJ2-7, the full variable domain is DGGITQSPKYLFRKEGQNVTLSCEQNLNHDAMYWYRQDPGQGLRLIYYSQIVNDFQKGDIAEGYSVSREKKESFPLTVTSAQKNPTAFYLCASSTQWRDEQYFGPGTRLTVT.

The V call is TRBV5-1, the J call TRBJ1-2; 8 nucleotides line up with TRBD1. The length of the CDR3 is 15 residues. Germline V lookup: CDR1 SGHRS, CDR2 YFSETQ. Trimming removed 4 bases from V and 2 bases from J; junction bases left unmatched: 7. CDR3 region: CASSPGTGGNYGYTF. The CDR3 DNA follows: TGCGCCAGCAGCCCGGGGACAGGTGGGAACTATGGCTACACCTTC.

This chain links TRBV28 with TRBJ2-4; 9 bases map to TRBD1. Germline lookup yields CDR1 MDHEN and CDR2 SYDVKM. The CDR3 is 15 residues long. With 7 bases clipped from V and 8 bases from J, the junction kept 12 bases outside the gene matches. As DNA, the CDR3 is TGTGCCAGCATGACACAGGGGGCAGGGGTGGACATTCAGTACTTC. Protein: CASMTQGAGVDIQYF.

The chain carries TRBV9 and TRBJ1-6; no reliable D call. The CDR3 is 14 amino acids. The germline gives CDR1 SGDLS, CDR2 YYNGEE. The ends were cut back, 0 bases at V and 8 bases at J, with 9 bases in the middle. The CDR3 region is CASSVGPEHSPLHF. As DNA, the CDR3 is TGTGCCAGCAGCGTAGGTCCGGAGCATTCACCCCTCCACTTT.